This TCR beta chain was captured in a study of OX40 agonist ivuxolimab in advanced cancers. Study-level information: Patients were dosed intravenously with ivuxolimab at 0.01 to 10 mg/kg every 2 weeks.

Produced via immunoSEQ multiplex PCR; TCRdb's table is partial and in-frame only. The sample includes over 15,000 clones, 75% to 85% of them seen just once. In germline, CDR1 is MGHRA, CDR2 YSYEKL. This CDR3 comprises 13 residues. The ends were cut back, 7 bases at V and 3 bases at J, with 12 bases in the middle. This clone appeared a few times. The sequencing here drew on CD4+ or CD8+ T cells sorted from blood, taken in a trial of the OX40 agonist ivuxolimab. The V and J genes are TRBV4-1 and TRBJ1-1; possible D gene TRBD1, 5 bases. This receptor was obtained from an adult with an advanced solid tumor such as melanoma, head and neck, liver or kidney cancer. As DNA, the CDR3 is TGCGCCAGCATAGGGACTCCCGACACTGAAGCTTTCTTT. It encodes CASIGTPDTEAFF.